A selection of T cell receptor beta chains follows, all from one sample in a study of breast tumors, draining lymph nodes, adjacent tissues. TCRdb redid the calling of the multiplex PCR reads with MiXCR, one entry per CDR3 protein. The profile shows some 130,000 distinct CDR3 sequences, about 20% of them singletons. Input material: axillary lymph node tissue. The receptor set was obtained from a female donor with breast cancer. Some clones in this sample may be carry-over from other donors' samples. Both conserved end residues are part of each CDR3.

v_gene	CDR3aa
TRBV24-1	CATSDLGQGTDTQYF
TRBV12-3/TRBV12-4	CASSLSAGVETQYF
TRBV7-3	CASSQDLDTQYF
TRBV6-8	CASSYPSTGEADCNEQFF
TRBV5-4	CASRQTGWADYGYTF
TRBV6-1	CASTGTSGYNEQFF
TRBV7-3	CASSLRQGLNTEAFF
TRBV20-1	CSARPRDRIEKLFF
TRBV6-6	CASSPFPDRGDTGELFF
TRBV19	CASSTPVRAAPRTQHF
TRBV2	CASSDNGLAWETQYF
TRBV20-1	CSASHRGSSYNEQFF
TRBV24-1	CATKEGGEQFF
TRBV20-1	CSARWEGGYYEQYF
TRBV29-1	CSVSNSGTSGGEYF
TRBV7-3	CASSERGGISPLHF
TRBV7-8	CASSPEFRAQHF
TRBV11-2	CASSLAANSGAQYF
TRBV20-1	CSARDGTGLQETQYF
TRBV18	CASSPPDRVVYGYTF
TRBV7-2	CASSYGTGLETQYF
TRBV20-1	CSARDLTGRNEKLFF
TRBV7-2	CASSFGQVRDYGYTF
TRBV6-2/TRBV6-3	CARLGLGREQYF
TRBV6-1	CASSPLYDSGSKQYF
TRBV7-3	CASSLSGRIKDTQYF
TRBV12-3/TRBV12-4	CASSKDGVKINEQFF
TRBV7-2	CASSFRTSGGGRQFF
TRBV27	CASSPTTSGRGGAQFF
TRBV7-9	CASSLRGGDTIYF
TRBV5-1	CASSLDLAGTPSRTVPQYF
TRBV6-6	CASTPQERGSNQPQHF
TRBV28	CASSSQWEGYTF
TRBV29-1	CSVAGTGGFHEQYF
TRBV20-1	CSARMFRETQYF
TRBV7-2	CASSLVQGGTGELFF
TRBV30	CAWSVTSLNEQFF
TRBV6-1	CASSGQGLNYGYTF
TRBV9	CASSLGVSVGEKLFF
TRBV29-1	CSVFGETGKADTQYF
TRBV5-1	CASSLRGGDETQYF
TRBV4-1	CASSQESGGPHGEQFF
TRBV7-2	CASSLRGQGGGNTIYF
TRBV20-1	CSFPGANVDTQYF
TRBV29-1	CSVARYEQFF
TRBV4-1	CASSQATSSGTGELFF
TRBV5-4	CASSLRRRSDTQYF